Below, 24 T cell receptor beta chains from the same sample are listed, as sequenced in a study of blood T cell repertoires in COVID-19. Libraries were prepared by immunoSEQ multiplex PCR; TCRdb keeps only in-frame clonotypes and omits some of them. The data show some 250,000 clones, around four fifths seen once. Source material: peripheral blood. The receptors shown here come from a man aged 60-69 years with acute or convalescent COVID-19.

This clone was seen a few times. The chain joins TRBV2 to TRBJ1-2; D gene unclear. Germline-derived CDR1 and CDR2 are SNHLY and FYNNEI. CDR3 length equals 13 residues. Between the trimmed V and J ends, which lost 3 bases and 4 bases, there was a span of 9 bases. CDR3 nucleotide sequence: TGTGCCAGCAGTGAGGCCGGAGGCTATGGCTACACCTTC. This translates into CASSEAGGYGYTF.

The chain combines TRBV2 with TRBJ2-1, with 9 bases lining up with TRBD2. The trim removed 10 bases at V and 10 bases at J, leaving 8 bases unmatched. The CDR3 has 12 amino acids. Germline lookup yields CDR1 SNHLY and CDR2 FYNNEI. The CDR3 DNA reads as TGTGCCACGACCATCGCGGGGGGGGAGCAGTTCTTC. It translates to CATTIAGGEQFF.

This clone has just one count. Other DNA variants within this sample encode the same CDR3. This chain links TRBV5-1 with TRBJ1-1, with D perhaps matching TRBD1 (5 bases). CDR1 SGHRS and CDR2 YFSETQ come from the germline V gene. With 2 bases removed from V and 1 base from J, the gap between germline ends came to 6 bases. CDR3 length: 13 amino acids. CDR3: CASSFGQNTEAFF. The CDR3 region has the DNA TGCGCCAGCAGCTTTGGACAGAACACTGAAGCTTTCTTT.

The chain links TRBV27 to TRBJ1-5, with TRBD1 matching 7 bases. The CDR3 runs 15 residues. From germline, CDR1 is MNHEY and CDR2 SMNVEV (reference sequence). The ends lost 5 bases at V and 3 bases at J; junction bases unmatched: 7. The CDR3 loop is CASSTRGQFNQPQHF. CDR3 in DNA: TGTGCCAGCAGTACACGGGGACAGTTCAATCAGCCCCAGCATTTT.

The J gene is TRBJ1-2, the V gene TRBV11-2; unclear D gene. The CDR3 is 17 residues long. V was shortened by 0 bases and J by 1 base, with 15 bases between the two germline ends. Germline CDR1 reads SGHAT; CDR2 reads FQNNGV. The CDR3, as DNA: TGTGCCAGCAGCTTAGACTGGTCGAGGAATAGTAACTATGGCTACACCTTC. Amino acids: CASSLDWSRNSNYGYTF.

The chain uses TRBV7-3 and TRBJ2-2; no reliable D call. The CDR3 has 15 amino acids. Germline CDR1 SGHTA, CDR2 FQGTGA. The V end was cut by 1 base, the J end by 4 bases, with 10 bases between. The CDR3 DNA is TGTGCCAGCAGCTTAAAGGCGGCGGCCACCGGGGAGCTGTTTTTT. It yields the protein CASSLKAAATGELFF.

This clone has only one observation. V gene TRBV3-1 (or the pseudogene TRBV3-2) combines with J gene TRBJ2-1, with TRBD1 matching over 11 bases. V shed 5 bases and J 9 bases; nucleotides not matched to a gene: 9. Germline V gene lookup returns CDR1 LGHDT and CDR2 YNNKEL (reference sequence). This CDR3 has 15 residues. The CDR3 sequence: CASSFAGTGGGEQFF. DNA of the CDR3: TGTGCCAGCAGCTTCGCCGGGACAGGGGGTGGTGAGCAGTTCTTC.

In this sample, this clone turned up a few times. This CDR3 is also generated by other DNA sequences in the sample. The rearrangement uses TRBV12-3 or TRBV12-4 and TRBJ1-1; possible D gene TRBD1, 6 bases. Trimming pared 4 bases from V and 1 base from J, leaving 7 bases between. The CDR3 covers 13 residues. The CDR3 loop reads CASSSDRNTEAFF. The CDR3 DNA reads TGTGCCAGCAGTTCGGACAGGAACACTGAAGCTTTCTTT.

The chain has TRBV10-3 and TRBJ2-7; TRBD2 aligns across 7 bases. The germline CDR1 and CDR2 sequences are ENHRY and SYGVKD. J was trimmed by 0 bases and V by 4 bases; bases with no gene match: 12. The CDR3 length is 17 residues. The CDR3: CAISAWGSGPSSYEQYF. The CDR3 coding sequence is TGTGCCATCAGTGCCTGGGGTAGCGGGCCTAGCTCCTACGAGCAGTACTTC.

J is TRBJ1-5 and V is TRBV4-2, with TRBD1 as a possible D gene (5 bases). CDR3 length: 14 amino acids. CDR1 and CDR2 from the germline V gene are LGHNA and YNFKEQ. V was trimmed by 3 bases and J by 3 bases, leaving 9 bases between them. The CDR3 loop reads CASSQQGNNQPQHF. Written as DNA, the CDR3 is TGTGCCAGCAGCCAGCAGGGAAACAATCAGCCCCAGCATTTT.

The gene calls are TRBV18 and TRBJ1-5; 9 nucleotides align to TRBD1. V shed 3 bases and J 2 bases; nucleotides not matched to a gene: 8. The CDR3 contains 17 residues. Germline-derived CDR1 and CDR2 are KGHSH and LQKENI. As DNA, the CDR3 is TGTGCCAGCTCACCTGGACAGGGGATGGAGGGCAATCAGCCCCAGCATTTT. Translating it yields CASSPGQGMEGNQPQHF.

This rearrangement joins TRBV2 to TRBJ1-1; D not resolved. The CDR3 has 12 amino acids. V lost 1 base to trimming and J lost 11 bases, with 11 bases between them. Germline-derived CDR1 and CDR2 are SNHLY and FYNNEI. For the CDR3, the DNA is TGTGCCAGCAGTGAAGTTGGCCTCTGGGCTTTCTTT. Translation: CASSEVGLWAFF.

The chain recombines TRBV28 with TRBJ2-7; tentative D call: TRBD1 (6 bases). Per germline, CDR1 MDHEN and CDR2 SYDVKM. V was clipped by 11 bases and J by 3 bases, with 23 bases between them. The CDR3 length is 15 residues. The DNA of the CDR3 is TGTGCCTGTGCAGAACAGGGCGCGGGCCGCTACGAGCAGTACTTC. This translates into CACAEQGAGRYEQYF.

The genes are TRBV11-1 and TRBJ2-1; D is perhaps TRBD2 (5 bases). Germline V gene lookup returns CDR1 SGHAT and CDR2 FQDESV (reference sequence). The ends were cut back, 2 bases at V and 1 base at J, with 9 bases in the middle. The CDR3 spans 15 residues. The CDR3 nucleotides are TGTGCCAGCAGCTTAATGGGGAGATCCTACAATGAGCAGTTCTTC. This codes for CASSLMGRSYNEQFF.

The rearrangement links TRBV19 to TRBJ2-7, with 7 bases aligning to TRBD1. V lost 4 bases to trimming and J lost 9 bases; unmatched junction nucleotides: 15. Germline V gene data show CDR1 as LNHDA and CDR2 as SQIVND (reference sequence). CDR3 length equals 15 residues. The CDR3: CASSTTGTVRGGQYF. CDR3 in DNA: TGTGCCAGTAGTACGACAGGGACGGTCCGGGGTGGGCAGTACTTC.

The chain has TRBV28 and TRBJ1-5, with 8 bases matching TRBD1. Germline V lookup: CDR1 MDHEN, CDR2 SYDVKM. With 3 bases clipped from V and 5 bases from J, the junction kept 6 bases outside the gene matches. This CDR3 comprises 15 residues. CDR3: CASSFLDRDDQPQHF. CDR3 in DNA: TGTGCCAGCAGTTTCTTGGACAGGGATGATCAGCCCCAGCATTTT.

This clone was recorded only once. The chain links TRBV9 to TRBJ2-2, with 9 bases identical to TRBD2. V lost 3 bases and J lost 7; bases outside the gene matches: 10. Per the germline V gene, CDR1 is SGDLS and CDR2 is YYNGEE. The CDR3 sequence is 16 residues long. CDR3 residues: CASSGSGSPVRGELFF. CDR3 nucleotides: TGTGCCAGCAGCGGTAGCGGGAGCCCGGTTCGCGGGGAGCTGTTTTTT.

The chain uses TRBV10-1 and TRBJ2-5; the match to TRBD2 covers 10 bases. This CDR3 has 17 residues. CDR1 WNHNN and CDR2 SYGVQD come from the germline V gene (reference sequence). The junction had 8 bases not matched to a gene; V was cut back by 0 bases and J by 4 bases. CDR3 protein: CASSESVEREGGETQYF. CDR3 coding DNA: TGCGCCAGCAGTGAGTCGGTCGAGCGGGAGGGTGGAGAGACCCAGTACTTC.

In its sample, this clone was seen once. The rearrangement uses TRBV7-3 and TRBJ2-3, with D possibly TRBD1 on 5 matching bases. Germline CDR1 SGHTA, CDR2 FQGTGA. The CDR3 covers 14 residues. Trimming left V 5 bases short and J 2 bases short, with 11 bases between. CDR3 nucleotide sequence: TGTGCCAGCAGCACGACAGTCATCACAGATACGCAGTATTTT. Protein product: CASSTTVITDTQYF. The full variable domain, rest sourced from reference TRBV7-3 and TRBJ2-3, is GAGVSQTPSNKVTEKGKYVELRCDPISGHTALYWYRQSLGQGPEFLIYFQGTGAADDSGLPNDRFFAVRPEGSVSTLKIQRTERGDSAVYLCASSTTVITDTQYFGPGTRLTVL.

The chain recombines TRBV7-2 with TRBJ1-5; D uncertain. Germline CDR1 SGHTA, CDR2 FQGNSA. V gave up 1 base and J gave up 4 bases, with 8 bases separating them. The CDR3 has 14 amino acids. The CDR3 sequence: CASSLGALNQPQHF. The DNA for the CDR3 is TGTGCCAGCAGCTTAGGAGCTTTAAATCAGCCCCAGCATTTT. Together with reference TRBV7-2 and TRBJ1-5, the CDR3 gives the full variable domain: GAGVSQSPSNKVTEKGKDVELRCDPISGHTALYWYRQSLGQGLEFLIYFQGNSAPDKSGLPSDRFSAERTGGSVSTLTIQRTQQEDSAVYLCASSLGALNQPQHFGDGTRLSIL.

The V call is TRBV20-1, the J call TRBJ2-7, with TRBD1 matching 9 bases. The germline gives CDR1 DFQATT, CDR2 SNEGSKA (reference sequence). The CDR3 is 14 residues long. V lost 3 bases to trimming and J lost 5 bases; unmatched junction nucleotides: 8. This CDR3 reads CSASPYGQGNEQYF. The DNA of the CDR3 is TGCAGTGCTAGTCCCTATGGACAGGGGAACGAGCAGTACTTC.

This clone occurred once. This chain connects TRBV12-3 or TRBV12-4 to TRBJ1-2; no reliable D call. The CDR3 has 13 residues. Trimming removed 4 bases from V and 5 bases from J, with 11 bases in between. The CDR3 DNA reads as TGTGCCAGCAGTTCTGAGGGCGGTTATGGCTACACCTTC. It translates to CASSSEGGYGYTF.

The chain uses TRBV18 and TRBJ2-4, with D maybe TRBD1 (6 bases). Germline CDR1 and CDR2: KGHSH and LQKENI. The CDR3 extends over 13 amino acids. V was trimmed by 9 bases and J by 2 bases, leaving 11 bases between them. In DNA form, the CDR3 reads TGTGCCAGTCTACAGGGATCCAAAAACATTCAGTACTTC. Translation gives CASLQGSKNIQYF.

The rearrangement links TRBV10-2 to TRBJ1-2, with D perhaps matching TRBD1 (5 bases). The CDR3 is 14 residues long. The ends were cut back, 1 base at V and 0 bases at J, with 6 bases in the middle. CDR1 and CDR2 from the germline V gene are WSHSY and SAAADI. CDR3 in amino acids: CASSEWGANYGYTF. The CDR3 DNA reads as TGCGCCAGCAGTGAGTGGGGGGCTAACTATGGCTACACCTTC.